These 16 T cell receptor beta chains share one sample of origin, sequenced in a study of cytomegalovirus exposure and HLA in healthy donors. With 60 Vbeta and 13 Jbeta primers, the PCR was carried out. Produced via immunoSEQ multiplex PCR; TCRdb's table is partial and in-frame only. The top ten hold over 6% of the sample, which has about 150,000 clones, 60% to 85% seen once. Sequencing was carried out using PBMCs. The source is a man aged 25-45 years in good health and CMV-seronegative.

The V and J genes are TRBV7-6 and TRBJ2-7, with D possibly TRBD2 on 7 matching bases. From germline, CDR1 is SGHVS and CDR2 FNYEAQ. The length of the CDR3 is 17 residues. Trimming left V 6 bases short and J 0 bases short, with 21 bases between. The chain's CDR3 is CASSKGGGAGVSYEQYF. CDR3 coding DNA: TGTGCCAGCAGTAAAGGTGGGGGGGCAGGAGTCTCCTACGAGCAGTACTTC.

The V gene is TRBV11-2, the J gene TRBJ2-7, with D perhaps matching TRBD2 (6 bases). Trimming took off 5 bases at V and 6 bases at J, with 14 bases between the two ends. Per germline, CDR1 SGHAT and CDR2 FQNNGV. This CDR3 contains 13 residues. CDR3 sequence: CASSPGLEGEQYF. CDR3 coding DNA: TGTGCCAGCAGCCCCGGGCTGGAGGGCGAGCAGTACTTC.

The chain has TRBV27 and TRBJ2-3; D possibly corresponds to TRBD2 (5 bases). CDR3 length: 16 residues. CDR1 MNHEY and CDR2 SMNVEV come from the germline V gene (reference sequence). Trimming shortened V by 3 bases and J by 3 bases, and 16 bases separated the two germline ends. Here the CDR3 reads CASSFFGDEGTDTQYF. The CDR3 DNA reads TGTGCCAGCAGTTTCTTCGGGGATGAAGGGACAGATACGCAGTATTTT.

The sample holds one count of this clone. The V call is TRBV5-5, the J call TRBJ1-5, with a weak D call TRBD1 (6 bases). V was clipped by 0 bases and J by 6 bases, with 10 bases between them. Germline loops: CDR1 SGHKS, CDR2 YYEKEE (reference sequence). CDR3 length: 14 amino acids. The CDR3 nucleotides read TGTGCCAGCAGCTTGGGGGGGCCCGGTCAGCCCCAGCATTTT. This codes for CASSLGGPGQPQHF. Filled out from reference TRBV5-5 and TRBJ1-5, the complete variable domain reads DAGVTQSPTHLIKTRGQQVTLRCSPISGHKSVSWYQQVLGQGPQFIFQYYEKEERGRGNFPDRFSARQFPNYSSELNVNALLLGDSALYLCASSLGGPGQPQHFGDGTRLSIL.

On this clone itself: The junction differs from germline at one of its ends, possibly a read error. J is TRBJ2-1 and V is TRBV7-7; TRBD1 matches 7 bases. Germline-derived CDR1 and CDR2 are SSHAT and FNYEAQ (reference sequence). The CDR3 consists of 14 residues. The CDR3 sequence: CASSLSGGANEQFF. In DNA, the CDR3 is TGTGCTAGCAGCTTATCAGGGGGAGCCAATGAGCAGTTCTTC.

The J gene is TRBJ2-5, the V gene TRBV5-6; 8 positions agree with TRBD1. Near its end, the DNA agrees better with TRBJ2-7, so the J call may be wrong. Looked up from germline, CDR1 is SGHDT and CDR2 is YYEEEE. CDR3 length: 17 amino acids. CDR3 in DNA: TGTGCCAGCAGCTTGGGCCCGGGACAGGTTCCTTCCTACGAGCAGTACTTC. Translation gives CASSLGPGQVPSYEQYF.

The genes are TRBV5-4 and TRBJ2-1; the match to TRBD2 covers 11 bases. The CDR3 contains 17 residues. V trimming: 2 bases; J trimming: 1 base; junction bases outside the gene matches: 5. Germline-derived CDR1 and CDR2 are SGHNT and YYREEE (reference sequence). This CDR3 reads CASSFGSGGASYNEQFF. In DNA form, the CDR3 reads TGTGCCAGCAGCTTCGGTAGCGGGGGGGCATCCTACAATGAGCAGTTCTTC. Full variable domain (missing parts from reference TRBV5-4 and TRBJ2-1): ETGVTQSPTHLIKTRGQQVTLRCSSQSGHNTVSWYQQALGQGPQFIFQYYREEENGRGNFPPRFSGLQFPNYSSELNVNALELDDSALYLCASSFGSGGASYNEQFFGPGTRLTVL.

The chain combines TRBV29-1 with TRBJ1-1; D is possibly TRBD1 (5 bases). Germline CDR1 reads SQVTM; CDR2 reads ANQGSEA. The CDR3 covers 13 residues. The CDR3 reads CSALGGTNTEAFF. For the CDR3, the DNA is TGCAGTGCCCTCGGGGGAACGAACACTGAAGCTTTCTTT.

This clone has only a few counts. The rearrangement links TRBV9 to TRBJ1-3; no clear D. Germline CDR1 SGDLS, CDR2 YYNGEE. The CDR3 consists of 14 residues. Trimming took 3 bases from V and 2 from J, leaving 9 bases between them. The CDR3 coding sequence is TGTGCCAGCAGCGGACTAGAACCTGGAAACACCATATATTTT. This sequence encodes CASSGLEPGNTIYF.

The CDR3 loop is CASTPDRGPDTQYF. The CDR3, as DNA: TGTGCCAGCACTCCCGACAGGGGGCCCGATACGCAGTATTTT. This chain uses TRBV7-9 with TRBJ2-3; 10 bases match TRBD1. This CDR3 region has 14 residues. CDR1 is SEHNR, CDR2 FQNEAQ, per germline (reference sequence). With V trimmed by 7 bases and J by 6 bases, 7 bases remained unmatched.

The chain is built from TRBV7-9 and TRBJ1-3; D unclear. The CDR3 is made up of 14 amino acids. The germline gives CDR1 SEHNR, CDR2 FQNEAQ (reference sequence). V shed 2 bases and J shed 2 bases, with 7 bases lying between them. CDR3 in amino acids: CASSLIRAGNTIYF. The DNA of the CDR3 is TGTGCCAGCAGCTTAATACGGGCTGGAAACACCATATATTTT. Full variable domain (remainder filled in from reference TRBV7-9 and TRBJ1-3): DTGVSQNPRHKITKRGQNVTFRCDPISEHNRLYWYRQTLGQGPEFLTYFQNEAQLEKSRLLSDRFSAERPKGSFSTLEIQRTEQGDSAMYLCASSLIRAGNTIYFGEGSWLTVV.

This chain joins TRBV6-1 and TRBJ1-2, with D possibly matching TRBD1 (5 bases). The V gene's germline CDR1 is MNHNS and CDR2 SASEGT. V was clipped by 11 bases and J by 9 bases, with 25 bases between them. The CDR3 length is 14 residues. DNA of the CDR3: TGTGCCGCCGAGTGGAGGGGCGCGGGAGTAAGCTACACCTTC. Its protein is CAAEWRGAGVSYTF.

This chain connects TRBV20-1 to TRBJ1-2; TRBD1 might be the D (6 bases). The CDR3 spans 10 residues. In germline, CDR1 is DFQATT, CDR2 SNEGSKA (reference sequence). The V end lost 5 bases, the J end lost 6 bases, and 7 bases lay between the germline ends. CDR3 protein: CSAYRDGYTF. DNA for the CDR3: TGCAGTGCTTACAGGGATGGCTACACCTTC.

The rearrangement uses TRBV11-3 and TRBJ2-1, with a tentative D call TRBD2 (6 bases). V lost 0 bases, J lost 4 bases, and 10 bases lay in between. The length of the CDR3 is 15 residues. Germline V CDR1 and CDR2: SGHNT, YENEEA. The chain's CDR3 is CASSLDGTSYNEQFF. The DNA for the CDR3 is TGTGCCAGCAGCTTAGACGGGACTTCTTACAATGAGCAGTTCTTC.

In nucleotides, the CDR3 is TGTGCCAGCAGTTTACGTATAGGGGGCTCCCAACCTAATGAAAAACTGTTTTTT. Residues: CASSLRIGGSQPNEKLFF. This chain connects TRBV27 to TRBJ1-4; 7 nucleotides agree with TRBD1. Germline CDR1 and CDR2: MNHEY and SMNVEV (reference sequence). This CDR3 spans 18 amino acids. The V gene end was trimmed by 2 bases and the J gene end by 3 bases; junction bases not matched to a gene: 12.

The chain has TRBV19 and TRBJ2-3; D not certain. V was pared by 1 base and J by 6 bases, with 11 bases between. Germline CDR1 reads LNHDA; CDR2 reads SQIVND (reference sequence). CDR3 size: 14 residues. The CDR3, as DNA: TGTGCCAGTAGTATAGCCCAGTTCCCCGATACGCAGTATTTT. Amino acid sequence: CASSIAQFPDTQYF.